This T cell receptor (beta chain) was found in a study of cytomegalovirus exposure and HLA in healthy donors. Study-wide points: Most TCRs appeared rarely, but some public TCRs recurred in many donors. Cytomegalovirus association was listed for 164 TCR beta chains. The finding came from a later analysis; first-cohort TCR clusters tended to co-occur in the 120 or so validation repertoires.

Turning to this clone: What it binds is unknown.

This CDR3 region has 14 residues. Germline CDR1 is SGHDT and CDR2 is YYEEEE. V was clipped by 4 bases and J by 6 bases, with 15 bases between them. This table comes from immunoSEQ multiplex PCR, and its TCRdb copy is limited to in-frame clones, with some not included. The data hold 100,000 to 120,000 clones, with roughly 90% observed a single time. The chain is built from TRBV5-6 and TRBJ2-3; tentatively, D is TRBD2 (5 bases). This receptor was identified in a woman younger than 45 in good health and CMV-seropositive. Material: PBMCs. The CDR3 coding sequence is TGTGCCAGCAGCACGGGATCCCCGCGGGATACGCAGTATTTT. This translates into CASSTGSPRDTQYF.